This T cell receptor beta chain was sequenced during a study of blood T cell repertoires in COVID-19. Overall study context: COVID-19 samples collected from the United States, Italy and Spain covered acute and convalescent phases.

Source study methods: Estimated nucleated cell counts came from reference gene primer amplification. The protocol was immunoSEQ multiplex PCR, while the TCRdb copy is restricted to in-frame clones and leaves out a portion. The V and J calls and clone size come from that table; D and trimming were worked out from the DNA. The sample shows about 360,000 clones, roughly 88% of them seen only once. Cohorts were based on clinical histories the participants reported. Trimming left V 2 bases short and J 4 bases short, with 11 bases between. Per the germline V gene, CDR1 is SGHVS and CDR2 is FNYEAQ. There are 14 residues in the CDR3.

This receptor was identified in a woman aged 40 to 49 with acute COVID-19. The chain joins TRBV7-6 to TRBJ1-2, with D possibly matching TRBD1 (5 bases). Sequencing was performed on PBMCs or T cells enriched from blood (not recorded which). The CDR3 region is CASSLSQGGYGYTF. In DNA, the CDR3 is TGTGCCAGCAGCTTATCCCAGGGAGGCTATGGCTACACCTTC. Full variable domain (remainder filled in from reference TRBV7-6 and TRBJ1-2): GAGVSQSPRYKVTKRGQDVALRCDPISGHVSLYWYRQALGQGPEFLTYFNYEAQQDKSGLPNDRFSAERPEGSISTLTIQRTEQRDSAMYRCASSLSQGGYGYTFGSGTRLTVV.